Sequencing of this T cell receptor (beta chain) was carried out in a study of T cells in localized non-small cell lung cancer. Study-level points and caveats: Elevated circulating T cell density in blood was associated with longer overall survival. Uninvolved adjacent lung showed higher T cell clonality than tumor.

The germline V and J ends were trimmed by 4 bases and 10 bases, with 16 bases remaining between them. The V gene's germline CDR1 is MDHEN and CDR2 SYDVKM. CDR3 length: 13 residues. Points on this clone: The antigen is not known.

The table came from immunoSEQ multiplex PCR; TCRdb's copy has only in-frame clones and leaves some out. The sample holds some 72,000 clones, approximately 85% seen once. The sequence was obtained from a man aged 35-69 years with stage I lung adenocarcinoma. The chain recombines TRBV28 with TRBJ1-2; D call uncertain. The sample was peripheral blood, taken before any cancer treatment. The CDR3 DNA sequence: TGTGCCAGCAGTTCCCTTTCATTCGCCACCTACACCTTC. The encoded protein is CASSSLSFATYTF.